This section outlines one T cell receptor beta chain sequence together with its context. This sample was taken from a study of blood T cell repertoires in COVID-19. Overall study context: The origin of the acute and convalescent COVID-19 samples was the United States, Italy and Spain. In each case, the material was cDNA or gDNA derived from T cells, B-cell-depleted T cells, or PBMCs.

In the study's own analysis: Amplified reference gene primers provided the basis for estimating nucleated cell counts. Using immunoSEQ multiplex PCR, the repertoire was profiled, and TCRdb retains in-frame clones only, with some absent. That table gives V, J and clone size, and the DNA gave D and trimming. Of some 290,000 clones in the sample, around four fifths were seen once. With V trimmed by 3 bases and J by 5 bases, 15 bases remained unmatched. There are 18 residues in the CDR3. CDR1 KGHSH and CDR2 LQKENI come from the germline V gene. This sequence joins TRBV18 and TRBJ1-2; 10 bases match TRBD1. Sample: peripheral blood. The sequence derives from a man in his 60s who had recovered from COVID-19. The CDR3 DNA is TGTGCCAGCTCACCGACCTCGGGGACAGGGGTCTCGTTGTATGGCTACACCTTC. It specifies CASSPTSGTGVSLYGYTF.